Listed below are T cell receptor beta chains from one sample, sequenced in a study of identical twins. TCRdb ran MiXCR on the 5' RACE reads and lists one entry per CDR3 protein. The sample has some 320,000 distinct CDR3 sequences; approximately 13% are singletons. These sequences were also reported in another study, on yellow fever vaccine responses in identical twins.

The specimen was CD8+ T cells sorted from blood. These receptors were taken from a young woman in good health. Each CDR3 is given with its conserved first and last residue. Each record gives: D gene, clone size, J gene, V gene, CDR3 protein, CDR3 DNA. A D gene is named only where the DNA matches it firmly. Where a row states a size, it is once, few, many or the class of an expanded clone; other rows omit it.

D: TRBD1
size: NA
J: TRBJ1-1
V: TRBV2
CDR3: CASSERQGDVRNTEAFF
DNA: TGTGCCAGCAGTGAGCGACAGGGGGATGTACGGAACACTGAAGCTTTCTTT

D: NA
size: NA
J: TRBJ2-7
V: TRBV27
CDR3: CASSTMDQAAYEQYF
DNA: TGTGCCAGCAGTACAATGGACCAGGCAGCCTACGAGCAGTACTTC

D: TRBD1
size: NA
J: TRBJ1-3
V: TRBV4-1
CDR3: CASSQSGTAGNTIYF
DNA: TGCGCCAGCAGCCAATCTGGGACAGCTGGAAACACCATATATTTT

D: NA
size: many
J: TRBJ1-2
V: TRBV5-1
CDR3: CASSLDGAGYGYTF
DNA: TGCGCCAGCAGCTTGGATGGGGCTGGCTATGGCTACACCTTC

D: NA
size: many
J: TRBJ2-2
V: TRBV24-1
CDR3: CATSDLRESGELFF
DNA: TGTGCCACCAGTGATCTGCGGGAATCCGGGGAGCTGTTTTTT

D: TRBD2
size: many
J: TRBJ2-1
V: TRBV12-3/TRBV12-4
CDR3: CASSLAGGLAYNEQFF
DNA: TGTGCCAGCAGCCTAGCGGGAGGCCTGGCCTACAATGAGCAGTTCTTC

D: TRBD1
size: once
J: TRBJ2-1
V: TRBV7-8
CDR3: CASSLVQGAGLSHNEQFF
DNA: TGTGCCAGCAGCTTAGTACAGGGGGCAGGGTTATCCCACAATGAGCAGTTCTTC

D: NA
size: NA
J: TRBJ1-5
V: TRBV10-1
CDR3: CASSETGTIKPQHF
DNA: TGCGCCAGCAGTGAAACAGGGACAATAAAGCCCCAGCATTTT

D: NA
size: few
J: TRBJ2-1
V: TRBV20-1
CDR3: CSAQLPGPNEQFF
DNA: TGCAGTGCCCAACTCCCGGGCCCCAATGAGCAGTTCTTC

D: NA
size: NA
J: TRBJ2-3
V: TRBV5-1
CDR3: CASSPRDTNTDTQYF
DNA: TGCGCCAGCAGCCCCCGGGACACAAACACAGATACGCAGTATTTT

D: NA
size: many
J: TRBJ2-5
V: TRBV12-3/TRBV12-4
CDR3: CASRTSGGRETQYF
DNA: TGTGCCAGCAGAACTTCAGGGGGGCGAGAGACCCAGTACTTC

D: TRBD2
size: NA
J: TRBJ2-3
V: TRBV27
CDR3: CASSSWLAGENTDTQYF
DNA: TGTGCCAGCAGTTCATGGCTAGCGGGAGAAAACACAGATACGCAGTATTTT

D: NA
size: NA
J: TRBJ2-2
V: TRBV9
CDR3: CASSVEGGGTGELFF
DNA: TGTGCCAGCAGCGTAGAGGGGGGAGGTACCGGGGAGCTGTTTTTT